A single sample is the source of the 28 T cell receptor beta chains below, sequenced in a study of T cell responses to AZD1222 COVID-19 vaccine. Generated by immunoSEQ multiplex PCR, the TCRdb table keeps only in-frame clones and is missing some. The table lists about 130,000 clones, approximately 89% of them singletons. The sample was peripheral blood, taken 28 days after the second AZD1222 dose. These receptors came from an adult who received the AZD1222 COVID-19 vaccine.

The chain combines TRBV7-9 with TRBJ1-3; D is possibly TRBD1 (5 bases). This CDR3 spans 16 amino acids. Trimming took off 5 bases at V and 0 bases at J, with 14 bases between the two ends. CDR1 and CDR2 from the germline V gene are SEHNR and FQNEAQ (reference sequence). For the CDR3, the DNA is TGTGCCAGCAGCGCCCCGGAGGGGCGCTCTGGAAACACCATATATTTT. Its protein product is CASSAPEGRSGNTIYF.

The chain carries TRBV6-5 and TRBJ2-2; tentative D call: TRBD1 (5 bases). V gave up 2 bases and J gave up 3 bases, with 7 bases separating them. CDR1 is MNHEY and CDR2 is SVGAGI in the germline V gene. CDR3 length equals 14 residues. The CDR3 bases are TGTGCCAGCAGTTACGTACAGGACACCGGGGAGCTGTTTTTT. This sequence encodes CASSYVQDTGELFF.

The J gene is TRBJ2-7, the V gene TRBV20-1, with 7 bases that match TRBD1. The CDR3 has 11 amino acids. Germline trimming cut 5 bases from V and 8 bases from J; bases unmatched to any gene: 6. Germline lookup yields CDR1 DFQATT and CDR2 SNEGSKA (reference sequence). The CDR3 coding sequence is TGCAGTGCTTTGACAGGGTCACAGCAGTACTTC. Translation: CSALTGSQQYF.

The CDR3 DNA follows: TGTGCCTGGAGCAGTGCTAGCTCCTACAATGAGCAGTTCTTC. Residues: CAWSSASSYNEQFF. The chain carries TRBV30 and TRBJ2-1; the D is unclear. With 3 bases removed from V and 0 bases from J, the gap between germline ends came to 9 bases. Germline lookup yields CDR1 GTSNPN and CDR2 SVGIG (reference sequence). The CDR3 has 14 amino acids.

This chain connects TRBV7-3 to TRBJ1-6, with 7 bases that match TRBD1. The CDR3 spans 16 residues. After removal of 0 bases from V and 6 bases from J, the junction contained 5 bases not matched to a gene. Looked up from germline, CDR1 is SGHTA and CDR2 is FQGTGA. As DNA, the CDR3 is TGTGCCAGCAGCTTAACGGGTGGACAGGCTAATTCACCCCTCCACTTT. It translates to CASSLTGGQANSPLHF.

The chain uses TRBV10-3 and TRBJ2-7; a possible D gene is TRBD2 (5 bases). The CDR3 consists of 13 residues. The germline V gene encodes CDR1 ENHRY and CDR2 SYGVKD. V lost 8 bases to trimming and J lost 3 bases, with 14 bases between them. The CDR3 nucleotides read TGTGCCATCGGATCCGGACTGAACTACGAGCAGTACTTC. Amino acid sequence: CAIGSGLNYEQYF.

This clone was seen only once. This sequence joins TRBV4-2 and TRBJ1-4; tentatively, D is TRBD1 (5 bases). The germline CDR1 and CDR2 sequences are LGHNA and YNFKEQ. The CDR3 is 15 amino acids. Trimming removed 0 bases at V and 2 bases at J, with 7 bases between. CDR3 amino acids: CASSQEWDTNEKLFF. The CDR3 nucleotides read TGTGCCAGCAGCCAAGAATGGGACACTAATGAAAAACTGTTTTTT.

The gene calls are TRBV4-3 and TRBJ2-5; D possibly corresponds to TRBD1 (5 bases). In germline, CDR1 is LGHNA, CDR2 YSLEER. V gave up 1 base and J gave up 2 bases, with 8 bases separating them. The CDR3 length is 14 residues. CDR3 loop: CASSQGQLQETQYF. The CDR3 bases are TGCGCCAGCAGCCAAGGACAGCTTCAAGAGACCCAGTACTTC.

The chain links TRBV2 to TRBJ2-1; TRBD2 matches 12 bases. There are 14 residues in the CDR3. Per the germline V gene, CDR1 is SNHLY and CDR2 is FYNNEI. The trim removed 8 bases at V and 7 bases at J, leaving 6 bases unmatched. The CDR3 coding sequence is TGTGCCAGCGCTAGGACTAGCGGGGAAAATGAGCAGTTCTTC. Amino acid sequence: CASARTSGENEQFF.

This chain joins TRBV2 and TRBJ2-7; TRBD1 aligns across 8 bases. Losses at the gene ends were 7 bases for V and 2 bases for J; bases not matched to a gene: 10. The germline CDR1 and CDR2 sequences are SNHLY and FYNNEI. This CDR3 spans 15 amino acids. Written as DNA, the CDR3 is TGTGCCAGCATCCCTCCAGACAGGGGCCCCTACGAGCAGTACTTC. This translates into CASIPPDRGPYEQYF.

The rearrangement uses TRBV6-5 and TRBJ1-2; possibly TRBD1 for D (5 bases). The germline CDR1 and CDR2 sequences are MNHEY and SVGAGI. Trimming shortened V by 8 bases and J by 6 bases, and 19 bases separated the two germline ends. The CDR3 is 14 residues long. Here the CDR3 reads CASRPGGGRDGYTF. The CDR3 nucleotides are TGTGCCAGCCGGCCCGGTGGGGGACGTGATGGCTACACCTTC.

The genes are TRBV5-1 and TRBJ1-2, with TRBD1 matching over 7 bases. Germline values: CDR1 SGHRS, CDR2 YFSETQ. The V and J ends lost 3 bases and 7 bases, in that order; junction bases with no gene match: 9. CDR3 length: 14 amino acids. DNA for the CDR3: TGCGCCAGCAGCTCCTCACAGGGGCCCCTTGGCTACACCTTC. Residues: CASSSSQGPLGYTF.

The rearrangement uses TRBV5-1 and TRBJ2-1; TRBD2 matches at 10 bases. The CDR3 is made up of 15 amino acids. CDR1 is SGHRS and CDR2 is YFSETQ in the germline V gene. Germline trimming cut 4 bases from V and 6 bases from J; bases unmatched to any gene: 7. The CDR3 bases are TGCGCCAGCAGCGCCCTAGCGGGGGCCCGCAATGAGCAGTTCTTC. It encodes CASSALAGARNEQFF.

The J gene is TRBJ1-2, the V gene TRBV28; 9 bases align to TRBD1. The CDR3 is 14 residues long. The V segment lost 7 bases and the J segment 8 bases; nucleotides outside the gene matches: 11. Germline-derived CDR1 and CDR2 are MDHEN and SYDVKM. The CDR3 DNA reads TGTGCCAGCAAGTTTTGGGGACAGGGTGAGGGCTACACCTTC. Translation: CASKFWGQGEGYTF.

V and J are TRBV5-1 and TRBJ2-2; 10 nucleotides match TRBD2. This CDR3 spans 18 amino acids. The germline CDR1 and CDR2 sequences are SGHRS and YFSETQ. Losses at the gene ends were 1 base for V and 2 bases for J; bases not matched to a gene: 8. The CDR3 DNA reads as TGCGCCAGCAGCTTGCCCCCTAGCGGGGGCCCTAACACCGGGGAGCTGTTTTTT. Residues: CASSLPPSGGPNTGELFF.

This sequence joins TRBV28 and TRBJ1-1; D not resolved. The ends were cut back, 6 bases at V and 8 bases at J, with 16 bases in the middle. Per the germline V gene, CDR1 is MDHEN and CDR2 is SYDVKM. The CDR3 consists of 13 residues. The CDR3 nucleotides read TGTGCCAGCAGAAGACGGGGAGCCGGAGAAGCTTTCTTT. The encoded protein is CASRRRGAGEAFF.

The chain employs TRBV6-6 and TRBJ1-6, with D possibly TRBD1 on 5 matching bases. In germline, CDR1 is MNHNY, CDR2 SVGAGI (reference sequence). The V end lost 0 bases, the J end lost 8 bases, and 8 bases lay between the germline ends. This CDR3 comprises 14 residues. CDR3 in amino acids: CASSYSTDYSPLHF. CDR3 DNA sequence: TGTGCCAGCAGTTACTCGACAGACTATTCACCCCTCCACTTT.

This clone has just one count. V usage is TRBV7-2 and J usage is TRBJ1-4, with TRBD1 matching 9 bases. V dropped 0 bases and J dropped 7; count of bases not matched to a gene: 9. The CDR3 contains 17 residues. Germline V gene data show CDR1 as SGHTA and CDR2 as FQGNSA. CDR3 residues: CASSLAWKQGAVEKLFF. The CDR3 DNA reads TGTGCCAGCAGCTTAGCATGGAAACAGGGGGCAGTTGAAAAACTGTTTTTT.

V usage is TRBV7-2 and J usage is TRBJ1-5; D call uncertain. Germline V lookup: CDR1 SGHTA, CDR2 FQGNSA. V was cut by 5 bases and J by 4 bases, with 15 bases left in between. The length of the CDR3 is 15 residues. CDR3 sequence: CASSPQRFGNQPQHF. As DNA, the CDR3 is TGTGCCAGCAGCCCCCAGAGGTTTGGAAATCAGCCCCAGCATTTT.

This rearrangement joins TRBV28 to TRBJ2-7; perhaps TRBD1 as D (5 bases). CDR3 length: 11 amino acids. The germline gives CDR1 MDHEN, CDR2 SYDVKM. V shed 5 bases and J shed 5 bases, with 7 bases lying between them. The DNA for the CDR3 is TGTGCCAGCAGTAGGGGCCACGAGCAGTACTTC. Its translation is CASSRGHEQYF.

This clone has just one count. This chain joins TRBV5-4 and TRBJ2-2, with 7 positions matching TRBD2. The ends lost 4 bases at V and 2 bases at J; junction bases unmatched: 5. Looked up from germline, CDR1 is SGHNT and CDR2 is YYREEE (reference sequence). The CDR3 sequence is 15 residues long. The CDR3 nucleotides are TGTGCCAGCAGCCCCGGGGGGATTAACACCGGGGAGCTGTTTTTT. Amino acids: CASSPGGINTGELFF.

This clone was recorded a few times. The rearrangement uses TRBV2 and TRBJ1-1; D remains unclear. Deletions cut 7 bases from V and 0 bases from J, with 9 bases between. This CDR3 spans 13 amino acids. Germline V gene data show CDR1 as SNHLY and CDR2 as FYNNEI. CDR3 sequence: CASMELVNTEAFF. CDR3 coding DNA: TGTGCCAGCATGGAGCTGGTGAACACTGAAGCTTTCTTT.

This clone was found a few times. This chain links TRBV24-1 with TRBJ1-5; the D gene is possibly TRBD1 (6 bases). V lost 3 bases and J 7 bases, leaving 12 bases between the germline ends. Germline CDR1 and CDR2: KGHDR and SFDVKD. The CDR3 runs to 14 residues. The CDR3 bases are TGTGCCACCAGTGATCACAGGGAGACGCAGCCCCAGCATTTT. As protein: CATSDHRETQPQHF.

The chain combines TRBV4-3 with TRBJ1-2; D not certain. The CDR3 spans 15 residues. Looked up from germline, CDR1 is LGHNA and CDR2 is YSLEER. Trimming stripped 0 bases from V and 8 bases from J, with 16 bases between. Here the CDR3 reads CASSQDAVTYPGYTF. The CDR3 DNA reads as TGCGCCAGCAGCCAAGACGCAGTAACCTATCCCGGCTACACCTTC.

The chain's CDR3 is CASTPTPPGDGTQYF. The CDR3 coding sequence is TGTGCCAGCACACCCACTCCTCCCGGCGACGGTACGCAGTATTTT. The chain is built from TRBV28 and TRBJ2-3; D remains unclear. The CDR3 contains 15 residues. V shed 7 bases and J shed 8 bases, with 22 bases lying between them. The germline V gene encodes CDR1 MDHEN and CDR2 SYDVKM.

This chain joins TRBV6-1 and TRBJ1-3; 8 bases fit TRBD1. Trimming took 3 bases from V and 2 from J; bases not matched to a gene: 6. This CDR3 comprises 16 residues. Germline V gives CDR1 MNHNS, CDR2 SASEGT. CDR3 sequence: CASSDQLQGAGNTIYF. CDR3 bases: TGTGCCAGCAGTGATCAGCTACAGGGGGCTGGAAACACCATATATTTT.

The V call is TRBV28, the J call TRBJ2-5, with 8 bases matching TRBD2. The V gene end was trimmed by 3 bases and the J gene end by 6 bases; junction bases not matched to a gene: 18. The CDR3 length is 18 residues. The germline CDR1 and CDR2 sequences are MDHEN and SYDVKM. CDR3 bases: TGTGCCAGCAGTTTGGTTTCAGGGGCGGGGGGTTTCTCGAAGACCCAGTACTTC. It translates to CASSLVSGAGGFSKTQYF.

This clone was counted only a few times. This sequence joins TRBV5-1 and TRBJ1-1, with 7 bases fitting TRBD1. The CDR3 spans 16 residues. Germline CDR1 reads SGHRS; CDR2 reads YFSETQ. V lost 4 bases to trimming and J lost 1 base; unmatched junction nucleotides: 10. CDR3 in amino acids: CASSPTPTGRNTEAFF. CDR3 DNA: TGCGCCAGCAGCCCAACTCCGACAGGGAGGAACACTGAAGCTTTCTTT. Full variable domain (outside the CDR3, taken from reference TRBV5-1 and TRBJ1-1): KAGVTQTPRYLIKTRGQQVTLSCSPISGHRSVSWYQQTPGQGLQFLFEYFSETQRNKGNFPGRFSGRQFSNSRSEMNVSTLELGDSALYLCASSPTPTGRNTEAFFGQGTRLTVV.